This T cell receptor beta chain was identified during a study of T cell repertoires in cytomegalovirus infection. Overall study: Indications of both CMV infection and matching HLA type were provided by public TCR beta signatures.

This clonotype was counted a few times. Its target is not known. Whole-study findings and limits: Accumulated public TCR beta family frequency recognized individuals carrying CMV together with the relevant HLA. It was HLA-C-restricted CMV-specific TCR beta clonotypes that dominated the response ex vivo.

CDR1 and CDR2 from the germline V gene are MRHNA and SNTAGT. The CDR3 is 14 amino acids. V lost 6 bases, J lost 1 base, and 9 bases lay in between. TCRdb recomputed calls from the reads with MiXCR, one row per CDR3 protein. The table lists approximately 290,000 distinct CDR3 sequences, about 25% of them singletons. The material sequenced was PBMCs. This sequence originates from a human donor in good health (CMV status not recorded). Some clones in this sample may be carry-over from other donors' samples. V and J are TRBV6-4 and TRBJ2-2; tentatively, D is TRBD2 (6 bases). The CDR3 DNA sequence: TGTGCCAGCAGGGCCGGGGGGAACACCGGGGAGCTGTTTTTT. Translation: CASRAGGNTGELFF.